The 19 T cell receptor beta chains below come from one sample, sequenced in a study of T cell changes during pregnancy in multiple sclerosis. Clones were sequenced by immunoSEQ multiplex PCR, and TCRdb holds only the in-frame ones, with some missing. The sample has about 33,000 clones, about 90% seen once. Here the sequenced sample was CD4+ T cells from peripheral blood mononuclear cells, taken in the third trimester of pregnancy. These receptors originate from a female donor in good health, enrolled as a control in a pregnancy study.

This chain uses TRBV5-8 with TRBJ1-1; possibly TRBD1 for D (6 bases). Germline CDR1 and CDR2: SGHTS and YDEGEE. The CDR3 loop spans 15 amino acids. The V gene lost 0 bases and the J gene lost 4 bases, with 13 bases spanning the gap. For the CDR3, the DNA is TGTGCCAGCAGCTTGGGTGTAAGAGGGGGCACTGAAGCTTTCTTT. Protein: CASSLGVRGGTEAFF.

This chain connects TRBV5-1 to TRBJ1-1, with D maybe TRBD1 (5 bases). V was cut by 3 bases and J by 5 bases, with 11 bases left in between. Germline-derived CDR1 and CDR2 are SGHRS and YFSETQ. The CDR3 spans 13 residues. The CDR3 is CASSSRQGTEAFF. CDR3 in DNA: TGCGCCAGCAGCTCCCGGCAGGGTACTGAAGCTTTCTTT.

The chain is built from TRBV2 and TRBJ2-1, with 7 nucleotides matching TRBD1. Germline V gene data show CDR1 as SNHLY and CDR2 as FYNNEI. The CDR3 has 13 amino acids. J lost 6 bases, V lost 6 bases, and 5 bases had no gene match. The CDR3 coding sequence is TGTGCCAGCAGAGCTCCAGGGGGCAATGAGCAGTTCTTC. It yields the protein CASRAPGGNEQFF.

The J gene is TRBJ1-6, the V gene TRBV7-6; TRBD1 is a possible D gene (5 bases). Germline CDR1 reads SGHVS; CDR2 reads FNYEAQ. Trimming left V 2 bases short and J 4 bases short, with 18 bases between. The CDR3 is 18 residues long. This CDR3 reads CASSLRAAGVVYNSPLHF. CDR3 DNA sequence: TGTGCCAGCAGCTTAAGGGCCGCGGGGGTAGTGTATAATTCACCCCTCCACTTT.

This clone was picked up one time. V is TRBV4-1 and J is TRBJ2-5, with 7 bases matching TRBD2. V trimming: 4 bases; J trimming: 5 bases; junction bases outside the gene matches: 4. From germline, CDR1 is MGHRA and CDR2 YSYEKL. The CDR3 contains 13 residues. In nucleotides, the CDR3 is TGCGCCAGCAGCCGGACTAGTGGGGAGACCCAGTACTTC. Protein sequence: CASSRTSGETQYF.

The chain employs TRBV7-2 and TRBJ2-4; perhaps TRBD2 as D (5 bases). The germline V and J ends were trimmed by 1 base and 0 bases, with 13 bases remaining between them. The CDR3 is made up of 17 amino acids. The V gene's germline CDR1 is SGHTA and CDR2 FQGNSA. In DNA form, the CDR3 reads TGTGCCAGCAGCTTAGGGAGGTTGGGGTTAGCCAAAAACATTCAGTACTTC. Translation gives CASSLGRLGLAKNIQYF.

For the CDR3, the DNA is TGTGCCAGCAGCTTAGGTCAGGGGTCGGGGAACACTGAAGCTTTCTTT. Protein sequence: CASSLGQGSGNTEAFF. The chain recombines TRBV7-9 with TRBJ1-1, with D maybe TRBD1 (6 bases). The CDR3 consists of 16 residues. Trimming took off 1 base at V and 1 base at J, with 13 bases between the two ends. Germline V gene sequence: CDR1 SEHNR, CDR2 FQNEAQ (reference sequence).

The CDR3 spells CASSQRGGTDTQYF. CDR3 bases: TGCGCCAGCAGCCAGCGGGGAGGCACAGATACGCAGTATTTT. The chain employs TRBV4-1 and TRBJ2-3; perhaps TRBD2 as D (6 bases). CDR3 length equals 14 residues. Per germline, CDR1 MGHRA and CDR2 YSYEKL. V gave up 3 bases and J gave up 1 base, with 8 bases separating them.

The chain is built from TRBV2 and TRBJ2-5; the D gene is possibly TRBD1 (6 bases). The V gene lost 8 bases and the J gene lost 3 bases, with 22 bases spanning the gap. CDR1 and CDR2 (germline): SNHLY, FYNNEI. The length of the CDR3 is 16 residues. The DNA for the CDR3 is TGTGCCAGCGATTCCCGCAGGGGAGAGAGGGAAGAGACCCAGTACTTC. It translates to CASDSRRGEREETQYF.

CDR3 DNA: TGTGCCAGCTCTCCCACAGCGAACACCGGGGAGCTGTTTTTT. Translating gives CASSPTANTGELFF. The chain couples TRBV18 to TRBJ2-2; no definite D call. CDR1 is KGHSH, CDR2 LQKENI, per germline. The CDR3 spans 14 residues. V gave up 6 bases and J gave up 0 bases, with 8 bases separating them.

This clone was seen a single time. V gene TRBV5-6 combines with J gene TRBJ2-3, with D tentatively TRBD2 (6 bases). CDR1 and CDR2 from the germline V gene are SGHDT and YYEEEE. Trimming removed 0 bases from V and 8 bases from J, with 7 bases in between. The CDR3 has 12 residues. Written as DNA, the CDR3 is TGTGCCAGCAGCTTGGTGGGAGGTACGCAGTATTTT. Translated: CASSLVGGTQYF.

This chain joins TRBV10-2 and TRBJ2-3; a possible D gene is TRBD2 (6 bases). CDR1 WSHSY and CDR2 SAAADI come from the germline V gene. The ends were cut back, 5 bases at V and 2 bases at J, with 11 bases in the middle. The CDR3 runs 14 residues. The CDR3 spells CASSSGLHTDTQYF. The CDR3 nucleotides read TGCGCCAGCAGTTCGGGACTGCACACAGATACGCAGTATTTT.

This chain joins TRBV19 and TRBJ2-1, with D perhaps matching TRBD2 (6 bases). There are 14 residues in the CDR3. Trimming took 6 bases from V and 3 from J, leaving 12 bases between them. Looked up from germline, CDR1 is LNHDA and CDR2 is SQIVND (reference sequence). The CDR3 DNA sequence: TGTGCCAGTAGGGGGACTCCTATCTACAATGAGCAGTTCTTC. Translating it yields CASRGTPIYNEQFF.

This clone came up a few times. This rearrangement joins TRBV6-4 to TRBJ2-1, with D perhaps TRBD2 (6 bases). The CDR3 extends over 15 amino acids. Per germline, CDR1 MRHNA and CDR2 SNTAGT. Trimming left V 6 bases short and J 3 bases short, with 15 bases between. CDR3 protein: CASSRELGNYNEQFF. CDR3 bases: TGTGCCAGCAGCCGGGAGCTGGGGAACTACAATGAGCAGTTCTTC.

This clone has just a few counts. The chain couples TRBV12-5 to TRBJ1-5; D ambiguous. Germline V lookup: CDR1 LGHNT, CDR2 FRNRAP. V lost 3 bases and J 6 bases, leaving 9 bases between the germline ends. This CDR3 is 13 amino acids long. CDR3 loop: CASGLEEGQPQHF. The CDR3 DNA follows: TGTGCTAGTGGTTTAGAGGAGGGTCAGCCCCAGCATTTT.

The gene calls are TRBV7-9 and TRBJ1-1, with D tentatively TRBD1 (6 bases). Trimming took 2 bases from V and 1 from J, leaving 8 bases between them. CDR1 SEHNR and CDR2 FQNEAQ come from the germline V gene (reference sequence). This CDR3 is 14 amino acids long. DNA for the CDR3: TGTGCCAGCAGCTTACTGACAGGGAACACTGAAGCTTTCTTT. The encoded protein is CASSLLTGNTEAFF.

This clone appeared a few times. The chain carries TRBV9 and TRBJ1-1; no firm D call. CDR1 is SGDLS, CDR2 YYNGEE, per germline. V lost 4 bases, J lost 7 bases, and 14 bases lay in between. The CDR3 spans 13 residues. CDR3 nucleotide sequence: TGTGCCAGCAGCCGGATCGAGGAGGATGAAGCTTTCTTT. Translated, it gives CASSRIEEDEAFF.

This chain uses TRBV18 with TRBJ1-1; D unresolved. CDR3 length: 13 residues. V was shortened by 2 bases and J by 11 bases, with 15 bases between the two germline ends. Per germline, CDR1 KGHSH and CDR2 LQKENI. For the CDR3, the DNA is TGTGCCAGCTCACCAACGTTTATAAACTTGGCTTTCTTT. It specifies CASSPTFINLAFF.

V and J are TRBV7-2 and TRBJ2-3; weak D call: TRBD2 (7 bases). This CDR3 has 14 residues. Trimming took 0 bases from V and 6 from J, leaving 10 bases between them. Germline V lookup: CDR1 SGHTA, CDR2 FQGNSA. The CDR3 reads CASSLAGGRDTQYF. CDR3 bases: TGTGCCAGCAGCTTAGCCGGGGGGCGGGATACGCAGTATTTT.